This TCR beta chain was found in a study of blood T cell repertoires in COVID-19. Study overall: In each case, the material was cDNA or gDNA derived from T cells, B-cell-depleted T cells, or PBMCs.

The CDR3 runs to 13 residues. The germline V and J ends were trimmed by 4 bases and 3 bases, with 9 bases remaining between them. In germline, CDR1 is KGHSH, CDR2 LQKENI. Authors' processing steps: How many nucleated cells were present was estimated from reference gene primer amplification. Clones were sequenced by immunoSEQ multiplex PCR, and TCRdb holds only the in-frame ones, with some missing. V, J and clone size were drawn from that table, and D and trimming were deduced from the DNA. The sample includes 200,000 or so clones, roughly 89% seen only once; the top ten take about 6%. V is TRBV18 and J is TRBJ1-1; tentative D call: TRBD1 (6 bases). The sequence came from a man between 60 and 75 years old who had recovered from COVID-19. The source material was peripheral blood. The CDR3 here is CASSRTADTEAFF. The CDR3 DNA sequence: TGTGCCAGCTCACGGACAGCCGACACTGAAGCTTTCTTT.